The next 3 T cell receptor beta chains were all read from a single sample in a study of T cell repertoires in cytomegalovirus infection (dated by TCRdb to between 2018 and 2021). No antigen is known for these receptors. Instrument used: Illumina HiSeq 1500. TCRdb handled the public reads itself, with Q25 trimming in fastp and clone calling in MiXCR, and kept productive beta chains. Identical CDR3 proteins give one entry, which carries the most common genes and DNA. The sample yields 300,000 to 400,000 distinct CDR3 sequences; roughly 25% were counted once. Roughly 14% of the sample belongs to the ten largest clones. Reading the label with the study, this specimen's treatment or condition is: in vitro stimulation with specific CMV peptide epitopes to enrich CMV-specific T cells. The sample here was cultured PBMCs, taken from culture after CMV antigen stimulation. The receptors were sampled from a human donor in good health (CMV status not recorded). Some clones in this sample may be carry-over from other donors' samples.

This sequence joins TRBV7-9 and TRBJ2-4, with 7 bases that match TRBD1. The CDR3 sequence is 17 residues long. With 3 bases clipped from V and 0 bases from J, the junction kept 8 bases outside the gene matches. Germline V gives CDR1 SEHNR, CDR2 FQNEAQ (reference sequence). The CDR3: CASSFPVGQEAKNIQYF. The CDR3 coding sequence is TGTGCCAGCAGCTTCCCTGTAGGACAGGAAGCCAAAAACATTCAGTACTTC.

This clonotype was observed many times. V is TRBV7-9 and J is TRBJ2-1; 8 bases line up with TRBD2. V lost 3 bases to trimming and J lost 2 bases; unmatched junction nucleotides: 9. Germline V gene lookup returns CDR1 SEHNR and CDR2 FQNEAQ (reference sequence). The CDR3 sequence is 17 residues long. DNA of the CDR3: TGTGCCAGCAGCTTTCCGGGAGGGATTGAGGCCTACAATGAGCAGTTCTTC. This encodes CASSFPGGIEAYNEQFF.

This clonotype was seen at least ten times. V and J are TRBV7-2 and TRBJ2-1, with 7 bases identical to TRBD2. CDR1 is SGHTA and CDR2 is FQGNSA in the germline V gene. The V and J ends lost 2 bases and 5 bases, in that order; junction bases with no gene match: 3. This CDR3 spans 14 amino acids. The CDR3 region has the DNA TGTGCCAGCAGCTTAATGCGGGAGCACAATGAGCAGTTCTTC. Its translation is CASSLMREHNEQFF. Filled out from reference TRBV7-2 and TRBJ2-1, the complete variable domain reads GAGVSQSPSNKVTEKGKDVELRCDPISGHTALYWYRQSLGQGLEFLIYFQGNSAPDKSGLPSDRFSAERTGGSVSTLTIQRTQQEDSAVYLCASSLMREHNEQFFGPGTRLTVL.